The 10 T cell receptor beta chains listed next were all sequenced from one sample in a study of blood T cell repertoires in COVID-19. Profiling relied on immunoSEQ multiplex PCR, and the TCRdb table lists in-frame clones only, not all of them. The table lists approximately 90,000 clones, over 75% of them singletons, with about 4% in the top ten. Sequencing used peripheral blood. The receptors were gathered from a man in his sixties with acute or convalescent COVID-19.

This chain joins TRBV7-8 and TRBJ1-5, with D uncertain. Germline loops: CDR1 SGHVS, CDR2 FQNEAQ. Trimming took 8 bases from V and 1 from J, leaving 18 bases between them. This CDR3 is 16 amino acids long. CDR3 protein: CASSRERAQSNQPQHF. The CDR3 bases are TGTGCCAGCTCGCGGGAGAGGGCGCAAAGCAATCAGCCCCAGCATTTT.

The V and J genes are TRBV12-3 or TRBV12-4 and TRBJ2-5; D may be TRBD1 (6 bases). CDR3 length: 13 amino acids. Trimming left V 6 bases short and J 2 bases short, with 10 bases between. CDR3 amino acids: CASRFQGQETQYF. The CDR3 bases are TGTGCCAGCAGATTTCAGGGGCAAGAGACCCAGTACTTC.

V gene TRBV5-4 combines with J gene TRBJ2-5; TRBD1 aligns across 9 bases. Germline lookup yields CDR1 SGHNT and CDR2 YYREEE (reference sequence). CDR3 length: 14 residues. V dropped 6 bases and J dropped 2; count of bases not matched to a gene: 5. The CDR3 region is CASTRTGVQETQYF. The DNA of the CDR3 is TGTGCCAGCACCCGGACAGGGGTTCAAGAGACCCAGTACTTC. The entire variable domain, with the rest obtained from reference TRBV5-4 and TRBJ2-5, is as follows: ETGVTQSPTHLIKTRGQQVTLRCSSQSGHNTVSWYQQALGQGPQFIFQYYREEENGRGNFPPRFSGLQFPNYSSELNVNALELDDSALYLCASTRTGVQETQYFGPGTRLLVL.

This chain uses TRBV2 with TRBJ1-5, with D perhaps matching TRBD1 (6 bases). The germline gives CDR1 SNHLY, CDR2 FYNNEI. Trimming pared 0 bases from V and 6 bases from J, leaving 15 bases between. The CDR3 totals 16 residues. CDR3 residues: CASSEAGGRGRQPQHF. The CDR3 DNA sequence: TGTGCCAGCAGTGAAGCAGGTGGCAGGGGTCGTCAGCCCCAGCATTTT.

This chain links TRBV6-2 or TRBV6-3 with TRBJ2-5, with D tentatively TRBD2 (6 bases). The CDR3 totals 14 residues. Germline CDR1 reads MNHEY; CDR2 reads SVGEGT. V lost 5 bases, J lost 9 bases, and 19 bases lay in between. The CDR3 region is CASSPDLLGGAQYF. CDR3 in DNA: TGTGCCAGCAGTCCGGACCTCCTGGGGGGAGCCCAGTACTTC.

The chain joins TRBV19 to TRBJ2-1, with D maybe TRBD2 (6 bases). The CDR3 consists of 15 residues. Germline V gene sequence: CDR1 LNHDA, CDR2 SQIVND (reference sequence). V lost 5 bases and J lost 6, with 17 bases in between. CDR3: CASSLFGRQSNEQFF. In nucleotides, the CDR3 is TGTGCCAGTAGTTTATTCGGGAGACAGAGCAATGAGCAGTTCTTC.

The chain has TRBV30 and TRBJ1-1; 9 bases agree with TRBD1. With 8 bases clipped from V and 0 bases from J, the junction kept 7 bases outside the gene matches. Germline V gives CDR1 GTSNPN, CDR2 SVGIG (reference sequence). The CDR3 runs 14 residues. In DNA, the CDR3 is TGTGCCCTGGACAGGGGCGAAATGAACACTGAAGCTTTCTTT. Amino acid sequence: CALDRGEMNTEAFF.

The CDR3 here is CASSPGLSNYGYTF. CDR3 nucleotides: TGTGCCAGCAGCCCGGGACTCTCCAACTATGGCTACACCTTC. The V and J genes are TRBV7-3 and TRBJ1-2, with D possibly TRBD1 on 5 matching bases. This CDR3 region has 14 residues. CDR1 and CDR2 (germline): SGHTA, FQGTGA. V shed 5 bases and J shed 2 bases, with 12 bases lying between them. The variable domain in full, with the rest retrieved from reference TRBV7-3 and TRBJ1-2, is GAGVSQTPSNKVTEKGKYVELRCDPISGHTALYWYRQSLGQGPEFLIYFQGTGAADDSGLPNDRFFAVRPEGSVSTLKIQRTERGDSAVYLCASSPGLSNYGYTFGSGTRLTVV.

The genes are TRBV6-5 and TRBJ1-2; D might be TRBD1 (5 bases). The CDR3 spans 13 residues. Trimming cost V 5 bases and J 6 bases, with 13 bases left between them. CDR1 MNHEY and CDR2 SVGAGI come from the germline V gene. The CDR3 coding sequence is TGTGCCAGCAGTAGTGCTCGGGGGGATGGCTACACCTTC. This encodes CASSSARGDGYTF.

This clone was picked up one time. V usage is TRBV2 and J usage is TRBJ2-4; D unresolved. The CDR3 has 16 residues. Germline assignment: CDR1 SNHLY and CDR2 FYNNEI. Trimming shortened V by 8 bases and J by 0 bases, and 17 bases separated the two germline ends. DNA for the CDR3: TGTGCCAGCGGAGACGGCTCTCTCTTAGCCAAAAACATTCAGTACTTC. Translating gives CASGDGSLLAKNIQYF.